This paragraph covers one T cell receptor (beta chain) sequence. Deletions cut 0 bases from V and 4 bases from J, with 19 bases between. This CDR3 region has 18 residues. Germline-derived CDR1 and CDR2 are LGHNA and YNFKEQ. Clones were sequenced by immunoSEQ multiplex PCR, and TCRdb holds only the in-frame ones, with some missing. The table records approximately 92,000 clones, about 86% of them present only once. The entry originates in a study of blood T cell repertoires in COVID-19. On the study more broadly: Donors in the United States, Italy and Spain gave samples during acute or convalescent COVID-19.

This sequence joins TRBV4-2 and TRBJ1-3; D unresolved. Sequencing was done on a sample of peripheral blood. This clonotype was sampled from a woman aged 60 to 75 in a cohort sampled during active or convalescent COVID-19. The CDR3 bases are TGTGCCAGCAGCCAAGAGCCTAGGGCAGGCCGGAGGGGAAACACCATATATTTT. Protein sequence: CASSQEPRAGRRGNTIYF.